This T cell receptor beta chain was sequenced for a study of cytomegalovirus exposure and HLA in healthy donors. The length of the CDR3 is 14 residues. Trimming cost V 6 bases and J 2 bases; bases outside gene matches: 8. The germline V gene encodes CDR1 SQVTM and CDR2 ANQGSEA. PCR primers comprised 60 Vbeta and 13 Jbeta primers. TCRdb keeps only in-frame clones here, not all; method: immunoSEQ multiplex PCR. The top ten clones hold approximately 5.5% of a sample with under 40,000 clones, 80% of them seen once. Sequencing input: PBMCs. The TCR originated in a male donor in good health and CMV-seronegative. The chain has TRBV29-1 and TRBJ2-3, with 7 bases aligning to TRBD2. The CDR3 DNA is TGCAGCGTCGTAGGCGGGGGTTCCACAGATACGCAGTATTTT. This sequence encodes CSVVGGGSTDTQYF.